The 13 T cell receptor beta chains below all came from one sample that was sequenced in a study of blood T cells in healthy people across ages. Using a J-beta primer mix together with a sample-barcoded 5' primer, a second PCR was run for about 7 to 12 cycles. TCRdb reanalysed the 5' RACE reads using MiXCR and keeps one entry per CDR3 protein. This table holds some 1 million distinct CDR3 sequences, 40% to 55% found once. Sequenced material: blood. Receptors were obtained from a woman aged 55-69 years in good health.

CDR3 sequence: CASSLGGVAGYAYF. In DNA, the CDR3 is TGTGCCAGCAGCTTAGGAGGGGTAGCGGGATACGCGTATTTT. The chain couples TRBV7-2 to TRBJ2-3; 8 bases map to TRBD2. The germline CDR1 and CDR2 sequences are SGHTA and FQGNSA. V lost 1 base, J lost 14 bases, and 11 bases stayed unmatched. The CDR3 covers 14 residues.

This clonotype turned up a few times. This chain uses TRBV2 with TRBJ2-7; D ambiguous. Germline CDR1 SNHLY, CDR2 FYNNEI. The CDR3 covers 12 residues. V dropped 7 bases and J dropped 6 bases, with 13 bases sitting between them. As DNA, the CDR3 is TGTGCCAGCATGAATAAGTTTCGCGAGCAGTACTTC. Its translation is CASMNKFREQYF.

This clonotype was seen only a few times. This rearrangement joins TRBV20-1 to TRBJ2-7, with TRBD2 matching over 13 bases. This CDR3 has 16 residues. Germline loops: CDR1 DFQATT, CDR2 SNEGSKA (reference sequence). Trimming cost V 6 bases and J 1 base; bases outside gene matches: 9. The chain's CDR3 is CSAALPTSGRSYEQYF. CDR3 bases: TGCAGTGCCGCCCTCCCGACTAGCGGGAGGTCCTACGAGCAGTACTTC.

The J gene is TRBJ2-7, the V gene TRBV19; TRBD2 agrees at 10 bases. The V gene's germline CDR1 is LNHDA and CDR2 SQIVND (reference sequence). Trimming took 3 bases from V and 5 from J; bases not matched to a gene: 4. This CDR3 has 14 amino acids. CDR3 protein: CASSIQSGRDEQYF. CDR3 DNA sequence: TGTGCCAGTAGTATTCAAAGCGGGAGGGACGAGCAGTACTTC.

V usage is TRBV9 and J usage is TRBJ2-3; no reliable D call. The CDR3 contains 16 residues. Germline V gene sequence: CDR1 SGDLS, CDR2 YYNGEE. The V gene lost 0 bases and the J gene lost 0 bases, with 11 bases spanning the gap. The CDR3 is CASSVGSRISTDTQYF. CDR3 nucleotide sequence: TGTGCCAGCAGCGTAGGGAGCAGGATTAGCACAGATACGCAGTATTTT.

The chain joins TRBV28 to TRBJ2-2; no definite D call. Trimming stripped 3 bases from V and 0 bases from J, with 5 bases between. The CDR3 totals 14 residues. Germline V lookup: CDR1 MDHEN, CDR2 SYDVKM. CDR3 DNA sequence: TGTGCCAGCAGTTTTTCGGCGAACACCGGGGAGCTGTTTTTT. Amino acid sequence: CASSFSANTGELFF. Based on the CDR3 plus reference TRBV28 and TRBJ2-2, the full variable domain is DVKVTQSSRYLVKRTGEKVFLECVQDMDHENMFWYRQDPGLGLRLIYFSYDVKMKEKGDIPEGYSVSREKKERFSLILESASTNQTSMYLCASSFSANTGELFFGEGSRLTVL.

V is TRBV29-1 and J is TRBJ1-2; tentatively, D is TRBD1 (5 bases). Deletions cut 2 bases from V and 12 bases from J, with 13 bases between. Per the germline V gene, CDR1 is SQVTM and CDR2 is ANQGSEA. CDR3 size: 11 residues. CDR3 protein: CSVEQGLGHTF. The CDR3 nucleotides read TGCAGCGTTGAACAGGGTTTAGGCCACACCTTC. Supplemented by reference TRBV29-1 and TRBJ1-2, the full variable domain reads SAVISQKPSRDICQRGTSLTIQCQVDSQVTMMFWYRQQPGQSLTLIATANQGSEATYESGFVIDKFPISRPNLTFSTLTVSNMSPEDSSIYLCSVEQGLGHTFGSGTRLTVV.

This clonotype was detected many times. The chain employs TRBV10-3 and TRBJ2-1; perhaps D is TRBD1 or TRBD2 (6 bases each). CDR3 length equals 13 residues. V was pared by 3 bases and J by 6 bases, with 9 bases between. The germline V gene encodes CDR1 ENHRY and CDR2 SYGVKD. This CDR3 reads CAISDGGPNEQFF. The CDR3 DNA reads TGTGCCATCAGTGATGGGGGGCCCAATGAGCAGTTCTTC.

The chain recombines TRBV7-9 with TRBJ2-1; TRBD2 matches 7 bases. V was pared by 4 bases and J by 4 bases, with 7 bases of the junction left unmatched. CDR3 length: 15 residues. Looked up from germline, CDR1 is SEHNR and CDR2 is FQNEAQ (reference sequence). Written as DNA, the CDR3 is TGTGCCAGCAGCTCGCCCGGACTAGAGTACAATGAGCAGTTCTTC. It codes for CASSSPGLEYNEQFF. Combining the CDR3 with reference TRBV7-9 and TRBJ2-1 gives the whole variable domain DTGVSQNPRHKITKRGQNVTFRCDPISEHNRLYWYRQTLGQGPEFLTYFQNEAQLEKSRLLSDRFSAERPKGSFSTLEIQRTEQGDSAMYLCASSSPGLEYNEQFFGPGTRLTVL.

This clonotype was picked up a small number of times. The chain uses TRBV12-3 or TRBV12-4 and TRBJ2-5; tentatively, D is TRBD2 (5 bases). CDR3 length equals 13 residues. The V end lost 3 bases, the J end lost 5 bases, and 10 bases lay between the germline ends. CDR3 sequence reads: CASSLVQRETQYF. In DNA form, the CDR3 reads TGTGCCAGCAGTTTGGTCCAGCGGGAGACCCAGTACTTC.

The J gene is TRBJ1-1, the V gene TRBV13; perhaps TRBD1 as D (6 bases). Germline CDR1 PRHDT, CDR2 FYEKMQ (reference sequence). V gave up 5 bases and J gave up 1 base, with 14 bases separating them. The CDR3 sequence is 15 residues long. The CDR3: CASSPEQGTNTEAFF. The CDR3 region has the DNA TGTGCCAGCAGCCCGGAACAGGGAACGAACACTGAAGCTTTCTTT. Filled out from reference TRBV13 and TRBJ1-1, the complete variable domain reads AAGVIQSPRHLIKEKRETATLKCYPIPRHDTVYWYQQGPGQDPQFLISFYEKMQSDKGSIPDRFSAQQFSDYHSELNMSSLELGDSALYFCASSPEQGTNTEAFFGQGTRLTVV.

This clonotype came up many times. The chain couples TRBV2 to TRBJ2-5; 8 nucleotides align to TRBD1. Germline CDR1 reads SNHLY; CDR2 reads FYNNEI. This CDR3 is built from 14 residues. V was clipped by 6 bases and J by 4 bases; unmatched bases: 7. CDR3 amino acids: CASRKKTGGETQYF. Written as DNA, the CDR3 is TGTGCCAGCAGAAAGAAAACAGGGGGAGAGACCCAGTACTTC.

This clonotype was detected ten times or more. The V call is TRBV7-2, the J call TRBJ2-5; tentative D call: TRBD1 (6 bases). Germline V CDR1 and CDR2: SGHTA, FQGNSA. The V end lost 8 bases, the J end lost 0 bases, and 7 bases lay between the germline ends. CDR3 length: 12 residues. The CDR3 region is CASGQNQETQYF. The CDR3 region has the DNA TGTGCCAGCGGACAGAACCAAGAGACCCAGTACTTC.